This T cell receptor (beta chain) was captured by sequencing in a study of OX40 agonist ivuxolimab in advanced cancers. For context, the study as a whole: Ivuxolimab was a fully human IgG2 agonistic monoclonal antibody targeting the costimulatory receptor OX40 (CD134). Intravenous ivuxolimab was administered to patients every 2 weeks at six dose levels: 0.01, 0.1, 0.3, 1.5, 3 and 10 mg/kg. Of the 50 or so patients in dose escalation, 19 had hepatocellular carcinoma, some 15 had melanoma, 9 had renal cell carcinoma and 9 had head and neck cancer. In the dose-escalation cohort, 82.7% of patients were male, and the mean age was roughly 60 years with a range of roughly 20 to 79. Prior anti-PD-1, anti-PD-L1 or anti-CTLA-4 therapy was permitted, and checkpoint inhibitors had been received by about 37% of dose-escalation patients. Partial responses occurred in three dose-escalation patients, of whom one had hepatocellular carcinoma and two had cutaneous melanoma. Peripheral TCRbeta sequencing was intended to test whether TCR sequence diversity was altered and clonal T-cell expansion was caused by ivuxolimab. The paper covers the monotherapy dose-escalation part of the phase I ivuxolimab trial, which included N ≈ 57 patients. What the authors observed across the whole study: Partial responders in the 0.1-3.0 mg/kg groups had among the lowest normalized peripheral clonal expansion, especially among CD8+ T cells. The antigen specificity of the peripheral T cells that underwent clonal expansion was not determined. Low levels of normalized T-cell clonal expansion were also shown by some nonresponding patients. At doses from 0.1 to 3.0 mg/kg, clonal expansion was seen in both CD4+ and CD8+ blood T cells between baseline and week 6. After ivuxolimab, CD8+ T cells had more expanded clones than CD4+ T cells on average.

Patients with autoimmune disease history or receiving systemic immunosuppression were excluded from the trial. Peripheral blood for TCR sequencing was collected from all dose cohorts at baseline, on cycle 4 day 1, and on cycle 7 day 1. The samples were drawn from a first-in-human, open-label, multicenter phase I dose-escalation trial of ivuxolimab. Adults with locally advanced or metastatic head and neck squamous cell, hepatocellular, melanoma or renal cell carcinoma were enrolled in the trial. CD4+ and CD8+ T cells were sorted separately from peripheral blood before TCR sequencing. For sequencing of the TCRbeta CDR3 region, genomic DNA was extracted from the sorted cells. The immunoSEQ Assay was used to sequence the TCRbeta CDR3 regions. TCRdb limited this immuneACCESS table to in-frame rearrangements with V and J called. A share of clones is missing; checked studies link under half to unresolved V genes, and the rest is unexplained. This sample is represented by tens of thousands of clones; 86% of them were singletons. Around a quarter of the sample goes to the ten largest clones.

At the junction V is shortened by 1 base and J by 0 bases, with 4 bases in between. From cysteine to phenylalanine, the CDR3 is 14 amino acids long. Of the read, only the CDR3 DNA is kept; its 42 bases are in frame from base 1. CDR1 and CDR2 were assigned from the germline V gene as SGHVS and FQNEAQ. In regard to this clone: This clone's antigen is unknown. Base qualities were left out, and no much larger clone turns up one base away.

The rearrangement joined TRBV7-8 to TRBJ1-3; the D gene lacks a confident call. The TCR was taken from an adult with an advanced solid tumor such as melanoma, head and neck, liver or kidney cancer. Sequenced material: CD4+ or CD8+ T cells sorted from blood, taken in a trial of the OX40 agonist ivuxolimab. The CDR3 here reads CASSLGTSGNTIYF. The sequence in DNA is TGTGCCAGCAGCTTAGGGACCTCTGGAAACACCATATATTTT.